This TCR beta chain was recovered during a study of blood T cell repertoires in COVID-19. In the original workflow: Estimation of nucleated cell counts was performed using reference gene primer amplification. Data came from immunoSEQ multiplex PCR; TCRdb stores just in-frame clones and leaves some out. The DNA was the basis for D and trimming; V, J and clone size are from that table. In the table there are about 130,000 clones, around 82% of which are singletons. Trimming took 2 bases from V and 4 from J, leaving 17 bases between them. The CDR3 runs to 16 residues. Germline V CDR1 and CDR2: LGHDT, YNNKEL (reference sequence).

This chain joins TRBV3-1 (or the pseudogene TRBV3-2) and TRBJ1-1, with D tentatively TRBD1 (5 bases). The TCR sequence derives from a man aged 30 to 39 with COVID-19, enrolled during active disease. The material sequenced was peripheral blood. The CDR3 DNA reads as TGTGCCAGCAGCCAAAACGGAAGGAGGGGAGCCACTGAAGCTTTCTTT. It encodes CASSQNGRRGATEAFF.